Listed below are T cell receptor beta chains from one sample, sequenced in a study of cytomegalovirus exposure and HLA in healthy donors. Assay: immunoSEQ multiplex PCR; the TCRdb copy retains only in-frame clones and omits some. Here the sample spans about 120,000 clones, around 85% being singletons. Sequences were obtained from PBMCs. These TCRs come from a man between 18 and 29 years old in good health and CMV-seropositive. The CDR3 runs from the conserved cysteine through the conserved F or W. The D gene is left open where the match is weak. For some rows the clone size is stated as once, few or many, or as a class when expanded; others skip it.

abundance	j_gene	v_gene	len	d_gene	CDR3aa	CDR3nt
-	TRBJ1-2	TRBV6-5	14	-	CASSYSDKDYGYTF	TGTGCCAGCAGTTACTCAGACAAGGACTATGGCTACACCTTC
-	TRBJ1-4	TRBV27	17	-	CASSPMGGASEREKLFF	TGTGCCAGCAGCCCCATGGGGGGGGCCTCCGAGCGGGAAAAACTGTTTTTT
-	TRBJ1-5	TRBV6-1	13	TRBD1	CASSDRGNQPQHF	TGTGCCAGCAGTGACAGGGGGAATCAGCCCCAGCATTTT
once	TRBJ2-7	TRBV4-1	19	TRBD2	CASSQGDGTSGGLPYEQYF	TGCGCCAGCAGCCAAGGGGACGGGACTAGCGGGGGGTTACCCTACGAGCAGTACTTC
-	TRBJ2-1	TRBV11-2	11	TRBD1	CASSSGTGKFF	TGTGCCAGCAGTTCCGGGACAGGGAAGTTCTTC
few	TRBJ2-7	TRBV28	15	-	CASSLSLRGSYEQYF	TGTGCCAGCAGTTTATCCCTAAGGGGGTCCTACGAGCAGTACTTC
-	TRBJ2-7	TRBV4-2	14	-	CASSQPGDSYEQYF	TGTGCCAGCAGCCAACCAGGGGATAGCTACGAGCAGTACTTC
-	TRBJ1-2	TRBV29-1	13	TRBD1	CSARTGGIYGYTF	TGCAGCGCACGGACAGGGGGTATCTATGGCTACACCTTC
-	TRBJ1-2	TRBV7-9	13	-	CASSLQATYGYTF	TGTGCCAGCAGCTTACAGGCCACCTATGGCTACACCTTC
-	TRBJ2-5	TRBV5-1	12	TRBD1	CASSGQVGTQYF	TGCGCCAGCAGTGGACAGGTCGGGACCCAGTACTTC
once	TRBJ1-5	TRBV21-1	12	-	CASSKGGRFRHF	TGTGCCAGCAGCAAAGGGGGCAGGTTTCGGCATTTT
-	TRBJ2-1	TRBV7-2	13	-	CASSLVNLNEQFF	TGTGCCAGCAGCTTAGTTAACCTAAATGAGCAGTTCTTC
-	TRBJ2-3	TRBV2	13	-	CASRGEGTDTQYF	TGTGCCAGCAGGGGGGAGGGCACAGATACGCAGTATTTT
-	TRBJ2-2	TRBV5-4	15	-	CASGFGQGRAGELFF	TGTGCCAGCGGGTTCGGGCAGGGAAGGGCCGGGGAGCTGTTTTTT
-	TRBJ1-6	TRBV28	15	TRBD1	CASSLRSGGYSPLHF	TGTGCCAGCAGTTTAAGATCAGGGGGGTATTCACCCCTCCACTTT
-	TRBJ2-7	TRBV14	14	-	CASSLQRGGYEQYF	TGTGCCAGCAGCCTTCAAAGGGGAGGCTACGAGCAGTACTTC
-	TRBJ1-5	TRBV5-1	13	-	CASSLGRDQPQHF	TGCGCCAGCAGCTTGGGCAGGGATCAGCCCCAGCATTTT
-	TRBJ1-2	TRBV27	13	-	CASSKTVNYGYTF	TGTGCCAGCAGTAAGACAGTAAACTATGGCTACACCTTC
-	TRBJ2-2	TRBV7-2	14	TRBD1	CASSSTGGTGELFF	TGTGCCAGCAGCTCAACAGGGGGCACCGGGGAGCTGTTTTTT
-	TRBJ1-1	TRBV5-4	14	-	CASSLQGASTEAFF	TGTGCCAGCAGCTTACAGGGAGCGAGCACTGAAGCTTTCTTT
-	TRBJ1-5	TRBV28	14	-	CASSLGLLNQPQHF	TGTGCCAGCAGTTTAGGACTACTAAATCAGCCCCAGCATTTT
few	TRBJ2-2	TRBV5-6	15	-	CASSLYPQLTGELFF	TGTGCCAGCAGCTTGTACCCACAGCTCACCGGGGAGCTGTTTTTT
-	TRBJ1-1	TRBV10-3	12	TRBD1	CASRTGGTRAFF	TGTGCCTCCCGTACAGGGGGCACTAGGGCTTTCTTT
once	TRBJ1-1	TRBV5-6	16	-	CASSLLGRAGSTEAFF	TGTGCCAGCAGCTTGTTAGGGAGGGCCGGTTCCACTGAAGCTTTCTTT
-	TRBJ2-1	TRBV16	16	TRBD2	CASSQRAGGTYNEQFF	TGTGCCAGCAGCCAAAGGGCGGGGGGGACCTACAATGAGCAGTTCTTC
-	TRBJ1-1	TRBV5-8	15	-	CASSTGALGNTEAFF	TGTGCCAGCAGCACCGGTGCGCTCGGGAACACTGAAGCTTTCTTT
-	TRBJ1-5	TRBV4-3	15	TRBD1	CASSLTGERNQPQHF	TGCGCCAGCAGCCTGACAGGGGAGAGGAACCAGCCCCAGCATTTT
-	TRBJ2-1	TRBV21-1	16	-	CASSKSGQEKYNEQFF	TGTGCCAGCAGCAAATCTGGACAGGAGAAATACAATGAGCAGTTCTTC
few	TRBJ1-5	TRBV6-1	15	-	CASSEHSGASQPQHF	TGTGCCAGCAGTGAGCATTCAGGGGCGAGTCAGCCCCAGCATTTT
-	TRBJ2-7	TRBV5-4	15	TRBD2	CASSPGMGGSYEQYF	TGTGCCAGCAGCCCAGGGATGGGGGGGTCCTACGAGCAGTACTTC
-	TRBJ1-2	TRBV7-9	11	TRBD1	CASSSTGDATF	TGTGCCAGCAGCTCGACAGGGGATGCCACCTTC
-	TRBJ2-7	TRBV10-3	13	-	CAISENRENEQYF	TGTGCCATCAGTGAGAACAGGGAGAACGAGCAGTACTTC
-	TRBJ2-7	TRBV7-8	13	-	CASSTDRSYEQYF	TGTGCCAGCAGCACGGACAGATCCTACGAGCAGTACTTC
-	TRBJ2-1	TRBV5-4	16	TRBD2	CASSYLGTRPYNEQFF	TGTGCCAGCAGCTACCTCGGGACTAGGCCCTACAATGAGCAGTTCTTC
-	TRBJ2-5	TRBV7-9	16	-	CASSPRLNFYQETQYF	TGTGCCAGCAGCCCGAGACTCAACTTCTACCAAGAGACCCAGTACTTC
-	TRBJ2-3	TRBV19	16	TRBD2	CASSRWLAGATDTQYF	TGTGCCAGTAGTCGGTGGTTAGCGGGGGCCACAGATACGCAGTATTTT
-	TRBJ1-2	TRBV6-5	15	-	CASTSSSSPRYGYTF	TGTGCCAGCACTTCCAGTTCGTCCCCCCGATATGGCTACACCTTC
-	TRBJ2-7	TRBV10-3	16	TRBD2	CAISERLAGDSYEQYF	TGTGCCATCAGTGAACGACTAGCGGGGGACTCCTACGAGCAGTACTTC
-	TRBJ2-7	TRBV27	12	-	CASRAETYEQYF	TGTGCCAGCAGGGCGGAAACCTACGAGCAGTACTTC
-	TRBJ2-3	TRBV6-6	13	TRBD2	CASSRGGADTQYF	TGTGCCAGCAGTCGGGGGGGAGCAGATACGCAGTATTTT
-	TRBJ1-2	TRBV7-6	18	TRBD1	CASSLRAGQGISNYGYTF	TGTGCCAGCAGCTTACGCGCCGGACAGGGTATTTCCAACTATGGCTACACCTTC
-	TRBJ1-1	TRBV15	16	TRBD1	CATSRRTGSLDTEAFF	TGTGCCACCAGCAGACGGACAGGTTCCCTAGACACTGAAGCTTTCTTT
-	TRBJ2-3	TRBV15	17	TRBD2	CATSRKLAGGHADTQYF	TGTGCCACCAGCAGAAAATTAGCGGGGGGGCACGCAGATACGCAGTATTTT
few	TRBJ1-5	TRBV19	13	TRBD1	CASSETGGQPQHF	TGTGCCAGTAGTGAGACAGGGGGTCAGCCCCAGCATTTT
many	TRBJ2-7	TRBV19	16	-	CASSPSPGALHYEQYF	TGTGCCAGTAGTCCCAGTCCAGGGGCTCTTCACTACGAGCAGTACTTC
-	TRBJ2-5	TRBV4-1	13	-	CASSGGGVETQYF	TGCGCCAGCAGTGGAGGAGGGGTAGAGACCCAGTACTTC
once	TRBJ1-1	TRBV7-9	12	-	CASSPTTGWAFF	TGTGCCAGCAGCCCCACGACAGGTTGGGCTTTCTTT
-	TRBJ2-5	TRBV5-4	11	-	CASSSQETQYF	TGTGCCAGCAGCTCACAAGAGACCCAGTACTTC
-	TRBJ1-4	TRBV7-9	16	-	CASSLGTDILNEKLFF	TGTGCCAGCAGCTTAGGGACAGATATATTAAATGAAAAACTGTTTTTT
-	TRBJ2-5	TRBV10-3	13	-	CAIREGAQETQYF	TGTGCCATCAGGGAGGGGGCTCAGGAGACCCAGTACTTC
few	TRBJ2-1	TRBV6-6	15	TRBD1	CASSYSGQGRGEQFF	TGTGCCAGCAGTTACTCCGGACAGGGGAGGGGTGAGCAGTTCTTC
-	TRBJ2-4	TRBV5-6	19	-	CASSLALGGAGSAKNIQYF	TGTGCCAGCAGCTTGGCCTTGGGGGGGGCCGGTTCGGCCAAAAACATTCAGTACTTC
-	TRBJ1-1	TRBV25-1	15	-	CASSEVLGLNTEAFF	TGTGCCAGCAGTGAGGTACTAGGGCTGAACACTGAAGCTTTCTTT
many	TRBJ1-2	TRBV7-2	16	TRBD1	CASSLAGTARNYGYTF	TGTGCCAGCAGCTTAGCAGGGACAGCCCGTAACTATGGCTACACCTTC
-	TRBJ2-3	TRBV6-5	14	-	CASKTGRSTDTQYF	TGTGCCAGCAAAACAGGGAGAAGCACAGATACGCAGTATTTT
-	TRBJ1-1	TRBV19	12	-	CASSIGVTEAFF	TGTGCCAGTAGTATCGGGGTAACTGAAGCTTTCTTT
-	TRBJ1-1	TRBV2	13	TRBD1	CASSSQGGTEAFF	TGTGCCAGCAGTTCCCAGGGGGGCACTGAAGCTTTCTTT